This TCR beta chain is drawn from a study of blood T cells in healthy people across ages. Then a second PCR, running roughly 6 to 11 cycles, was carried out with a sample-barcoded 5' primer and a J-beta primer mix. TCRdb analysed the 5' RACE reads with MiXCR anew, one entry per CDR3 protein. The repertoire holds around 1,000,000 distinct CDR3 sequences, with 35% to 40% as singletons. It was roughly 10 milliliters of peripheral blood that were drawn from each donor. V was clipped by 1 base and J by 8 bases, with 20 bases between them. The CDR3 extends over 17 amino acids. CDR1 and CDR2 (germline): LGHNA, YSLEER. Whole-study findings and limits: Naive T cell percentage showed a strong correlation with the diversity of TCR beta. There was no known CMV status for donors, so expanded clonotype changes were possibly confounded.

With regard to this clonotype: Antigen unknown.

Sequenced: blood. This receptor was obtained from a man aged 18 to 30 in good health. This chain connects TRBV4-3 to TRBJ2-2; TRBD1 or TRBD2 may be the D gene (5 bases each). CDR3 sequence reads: CASSQAPGRPMIGELFF. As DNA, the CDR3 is TGCGCCAGCAGCCAAGCCCCGGGACGTCCTATGATTGGGGAGCTGTTTTTT.